One sample yielded the 21 T cell receptor beta chains listed below, sequenced in a study of cytomegalovirus exposure and HLA in healthy donors. Primers included in the PCR were 60 Vbeta and 13 Jbeta primers. Here immunoSEQ multiplex PCR was the method, and the copy in TCRdb shows in-frame clones only, minus some. This table has fewer than 200,000 clones, 81% appearing once. The material sequenced was PBMCs. The receptors were gathered from a woman aged 30 to 39 in good health and CMV-seronegative.

The J gene is TRBJ2-1, the V gene TRBV5-1, with 11 bases matching TRBD1. Germline V gene lookup returns CDR1 SGHRS and CDR2 YFSETQ. CDR3 length equals 16 residues. V was clipped by 3 bases and J by 4 bases; unmatched bases: 6. The CDR3 bases are TGCGCCAGCAGCTACGGACAGGGGGCCGTGTACAATGAGCAGTTCTTC. It encodes CASSYGQGAVYNEQFF. Full variable domain (outside the CDR3, taken from reference TRBV5-1 and TRBJ2-1): KAGVTQTPRYLIKTRGQQVTLSCSPISGHRSVSWYQQTPGQGLQFLFEYFSETQRNKGNFPGRFSGRQFSNSRSEMNVSTLELGDSALYLCASSYGQGAVYNEQFFGPGTRLTVL.

The chain uses TRBV5-4 and TRBJ2-2, with 7 nucleotides matching TRBD1. This CDR3 region has 16 residues. J gave up 2 bases and V 4 bases, and 8 bases lay outside the gene matches. Germline V gives CDR1 SGHNT, CDR2 YYREEE (reference sequence). The CDR3 spells CASSPPGTVNTGELFF. The CDR3 nucleotides are TGTGCCAGCAGCCCCCCCGGGACAGTAAACACCGGGGAGCTGTTTTTT.

Worth noting for this clone: The sample holds other DNA sequences that translate to the same CDR3. The DNA for the CDR3 is TGCGCCAGCAGCCAAGATCGGGGCTACGAGCAGTACTTC. This codes for CASSQDRGYEQYF. The chain uses TRBV4-1 and TRBJ2-7, with TRBD2 as a possible D gene (5 bases). CDR1 and CDR2 (germline): MGHRA, YSYEKL. V lost 0 bases and J 3 bases, leaving 6 bases between the germline ends. The CDR3 length is 13 residues.

About this clone itself: One end of the junction does not line up with germline, which may come from a read error. The V gene is TRBV7-9, the J gene TRBJ2-7, with a weak D call TRBD2 (5 bases). Germline values: CDR1 SEHNR, CDR2 FQNEAQ (reference sequence). This CDR3 has 12 residues. In DNA form, the CDR3 reads TGTTCCAGCAGCTTACCGGGATTCGAGCAGTACTTC. It codes for CSSSLPGFEQYF.

The J gene is TRBJ2-7, the V gene TRBV2; 7 nucleotides align to TRBD1. After removal of 6 bases from V and 2 bases from J, the junction contained 7 bases not matched to a gene. Germline V gene sequence: CDR1 SNHLY, CDR2 FYNNEI. This CDR3 region has 14 residues. The CDR3 protein is CASRALQGTYEQYF. The CDR3 nucleotides are TGTGCCAGCAGAGCCTTACAGGGGACCTACGAGCAGTACTTC.

This clone was detected once. The chain couples TRBV7-9 to TRBJ1-1; D unclear. The V and J ends lost 4 bases and 5 bases respectively, with 11 bases between them. This CDR3 spans 13 amino acids. Germline-derived CDR1 and CDR2 are SEHNR and FQNEAQ (reference sequence). DNA for the CDR3: TGTGCCAGCAGCTATCGAAGAGGTACTGAAGCTTTCTTT. This sequence encodes CASSYRRGTEAFF.

The chain couples TRBV7-9 to TRBJ1-1; no reliable D call. The germline CDR1 and CDR2 sequences are SEHNR and FQNEAQ (reference sequence). The CDR3 sequence is 14 residues long. The V and J ends lost 4 bases and 4 bases respectively, with 13 bases between them. The CDR3 DNA reads TGTGCCAGCAGCTCCCGGGAGAGGACCACTGAAGCTTTCTTT. Its translation is CASSSRERTTEAFF.

The gene calls are TRBV9 and TRBJ2-3, with unresolved D. CDR1 and CDR2 from the germline V gene are SGDLS and YYNGEE. The germline V and J ends were trimmed by 0 bases and 6 bases, with 11 bases remaining between them. The CDR3 consists of 14 residues. In DNA, the CDR3 is TGTGCCAGCAGCGTAGCTCTAGTATTTGATACGCAGTATTTT. This translates into CASSVALVFDTQYF.

The chain is built from TRBV28 and TRBJ1-2, with 10 bases aligning to TRBD1. The germline V gene encodes CDR1 MDHEN and CDR2 SYDVKM. The ends lost 6 bases at V and 8 bases at J; junction bases unmatched: 6. This CDR3 spans 13 amino acids. The CDR3 protein is CASSPGTGVGYTF. The CDR3 DNA follows: TGTGCCAGCAGCCCCGGGACAGGGGTAGGCTACACCTTC.

The chain has TRBV15 and TRBJ2-7; TRBD2 is a possible D gene (6 bases). The CDR3 length is 14 residues. Looked up from germline, CDR1 is LNHNV and CDR2 is YYDKDF (reference sequence). Trimming stripped 0 bases from V and 6 bases from J, with 12 bases between. In nucleotides, the CDR3 is TGTGCCACCAGCAGAGATGCGGGGAGTCTCGAGCAGTACTTC. Translating it yields CATSRDAGSLEQYF. The full variable domain, its missing parts supplied by reference TRBV15 and TRBJ2-7, is DAMVIQNPRYQVTQFGKPVTLSCSQTLNHNVMYWYQQKSSQAPKLLFHYYDKDFNNEADTPDNFQSRRPNTSFCFLDIRSPGLGDTAMYLCATSRDAGSLEQYFGPGTRLTVT.

The V and J genes are TRBV6-5 and TRBJ1-1; tentatively, D is TRBD1 (6 bases). The CDR3 sequence is 15 residues long. Trimming took off 6 bases at V and 2 bases at J, with 16 bases between the two ends. Per the germline V gene, CDR1 is MNHEY and CDR2 is SVGAGI. The chain's CDR3 is CASRGSQGPNTEAFF. The CDR3 region has the DNA TGTGCCAGCAGAGGTTCCCAGGGGCCCAACACTGAAGCTTTCTTT.

In its sample, this clone was seen a few times. The CDR3 DNA sequence: TGTGCCAGCACGAGACAACCGAACACTGAAGCTTTCTTT. Protein: CASTRQPNTEAFF. This chain links TRBV6-6 with TRBJ1-1; D gene unclear. V gave up 7 bases and J gave up 1 base, with 10 bases separating them. This CDR3 comprises 13 residues. Germline CDR1 reads MNHNY; CDR2 reads SVGAGI (reference sequence).

The V and J genes are TRBV27 and TRBJ2-5; 7 bases agree with TRBD1. The CDR3 length is 14 residues. The V and J ends lost 3 bases and 3 bases, in that order; junction bases with no gene match: 4. In germline, CDR1 is MNHEY, CDR2 SMNVEV (reference sequence). CDR3 loop: CASSFAQGEETQYF. For the CDR3, the DNA is TGTGCCAGCAGTTTTGCGCAGGGGGAAGAGACCCAGTACTTC.

The chain carries TRBV4-1 and TRBJ1-5; a possible D gene is TRBD1 (5 bases). The V end was cut by 0 bases, the J end by 4 bases, with 16 bases between. The germline CDR1 and CDR2 sequences are MGHRA and YSYEKL. CDR3 length: 17 amino acids. The CDR3 spells CASSQDLVQGFNQPQHF. For the CDR3, the DNA is TGCGCCAGCAGCCAAGATCTAGTGCAGGGATTTAATCAGCCCCAGCATTTT.

The V and J genes are TRBV7-3 and TRBJ1-1; D unresolved. Germline V gene lookup returns CDR1 SGHTA and CDR2 FQGTGA. The CDR3 length is 14 residues. Trimming pared 2 bases from V and 5 bases from J, leaving 12 bases between. Here the CDR3 reads CASSLSGGGTEAFF. CDR3 DNA sequence: TGTGCCAGCAGCTTATCGGGTGGAGGGACTGAAGCTTTCTTT.

Comments on this clone: Other nucleotide sequences from this sample produce the same CDR3. The genes are TRBV7-9 and TRBJ1-1; possible D gene TRBD1, 5 bases. CDR3 length: 15 residues. CDR1 SEHNR and CDR2 FQNEAQ come from the germline V gene (reference sequence). V was clipped by 0 bases and J by 5 bases, with 13 bases between them. Here the CDR3 reads CASSLARSGGTEAFF. CDR3 DNA sequence: TGTGCCAGCAGCTTAGCTCGTTCGGGGGGAACTGAAGCTTTCTTT.

V gene TRBV28 combines with J gene TRBJ1-2; TRBD1 might be the D (5 bases). CDR1 MDHEN and CDR2 SYDVKM come from the germline V gene. V lost 6 bases, J lost 4 bases, and 12 bases lay in between. The CDR3 runs 13 residues. Here the CDR3 reads CASSTPRAYGYTF. CDR3 in DNA: TGTGCCAGCAGCACACCCAGGGCCTATGGCTACACCTTC.

The chain carries TRBV5-1 and TRBJ1-6; unclear D gene. Germline values: CDR1 SGHRS, CDR2 YFSETQ. V lost 0 bases to trimming and J lost 3 bases, with 10 bases between them. The CDR3 spans 16 residues. CDR3 sequence reads: CASSLVSGDYNSPLHF. The CDR3 nucleotides read TGCGCCAGCAGCTTGGTGTCGGGAGACTATAATTCACCCCTCCACTTT.

This chain links TRBV7-6 with TRBJ2-1; TRBD2 is a possible D gene (5 bases). The germline CDR1 and CDR2 sequences are SGHVS and FNYEAQ. V was cut by 4 bases and J by 2 bases, with 21 bases left in between. The CDR3 length is 18 residues. The CDR3 region is CASSSKAVRVKAYNEQFF. The CDR3 DNA follows: TGTGCCAGCAGCTCCAAAGCGGTTCGGGTGAAGGCCTACAATGAGCAGTTCTTC.

This clone has just one count. The chain combines TRBV30 with TRBJ1-4; a weak D match, TRBD1 (6 bases). This CDR3 region has 14 residues. CDR1 and CDR2 (germline): GTSNPN, SVGIG (reference sequence). Trimming shortened V by 2 bases and J by 8 bases, and 15 bases separated the two germline ends. DNA for the CDR3: TGTGCCTGGAGTATGACAGGAGCCCTAGAAAAACTGTTTTTT. Translation: CAWSMTGALEKLFF.

This chain joins TRBV18 and TRBJ1-3; perhaps TRBD1 as D (5 bases). This CDR3 is 20 amino acids long. V gave up 3 bases and J gave up 0 bases, with 24 bases separating them. Germline V gene lookup returns CDR1 KGHSH and CDR2 LQKENI. The CDR3 region has the DNA TGTGCCAGCTCACCCCAGATGACAGCGCCTTTAGATTCCTCTGGAAACACCATATATTTT. Translated, it gives CASSPQMTAPLDSSGNTIYF.